A selection of T cell receptor beta chains follows, all from one sample in a study of CD8+ T cells in alopecia areata. The assay was immunoSEQ multiplex PCR, and TCRdb's table has in-frame clones only and misses some. The sample holds approximately 59,000 clones, about half seen once. The specimen was CD8+ T cells sorted from blood, collected at week 0. The receptors shown here come from a human donor with alopecia areata. CDR3s include the opening cysteine and the closing phenylalanine or tryptophan. The order of the fields is D gene, V gene, clone size, J gene, CDR3 DNA, CDR3 protein. D genes are given only for firm matches. Not every row has a clone size; where given, it reads once, few, many or a size class.

NA	TRBV19	NA	TRBJ1-5	TGTGCCAGTATAGGTATTAGTGCGGGCAATCAGCCCCAGCATTTT	CASIGISAGNQPQHF
NA	TRBV30	NA	TRBJ2-1	TGTGCCTGGAGTGTAGGGGGGGGCGATGAGCAGTTCTTC	CAWSVGGGDEQFF
NA	TRBV29-1	NA	TRBJ1-2	TGCAGCGTTAGAATTGGACAGTCAACCGCTCCCGCTAGGGGCTACACCTTC	CSVRIGQSTAPARGYTF
NA	TRBV11-2	few	TRBJ2-7	TGTGCCAGCAGCTTAGGGGACACTGTCTACGAGCAGTACTTC	CASSLGDTVYEQYF
NA	TRBV28	few	TRBJ2-5	TGTGCCAGCAGTCCTAGTTGGCGGGCGGAGACCCAGTACTTC	CASSPSWRAETQYF
NA	TRBV5-4	once	TRBJ2-7	TGTGCCAGCAGCTTGGGGGCAAAATTAGACTACGAGCAGTACTTC	CASSLGAKLDYEQYF
NA	TRBV29-1	NA	TRBJ1-4	TGCAGCGTTCAGAGGGCGGGGGCTCGGGATGAAAAACTGTTTTTT	CSVQRAGARDEKLFF
NA	TRBV2	NA	TRBJ2-1	TGTGCCAGCAGTGAGAGGGTCATCCCAACCGATAATGAGCAGTTCTTC	CASSERVIPTDNEQFF
NA	TRBV7-9	NA	TRBJ2-3	TGTGCCAGCAGCTCCTTAGCGGCCCCCGATACGCAGTATTTT	CASSSLAAPDTQYF
TRBD2	TRBV9	NA	TRBJ2-2	TGTGCCAGCACGGGAGGTAACACCGGGGAGCTGTTTTTT	CASTGGNTGELFF
NA	TRBV11-3	NA	TRBJ2-3	TGTGCCAGCAGCCCCGGCGTGGGAGGAGCAGATACGCAGTATTTT	CASSPGVGGADTQYF
NA	TRBV7-8	NA	TRBJ2-5	TGTGCCAGCAGCTTCCAACGGATGGGTGAGACCCAGTACTTC	CASSFQRMGETQYF
TRBD2	TRBV30	few	TRBJ2-1	TGTGCCTGCATCATTTATAGCGGGAGGGCGAATGAGCAGTTCTTC	CACIIYSGRANEQFF
TRBD1	TRBV5-1	NA	TRBJ2-1	TGCGCCAGCAGCTCTTACTACTCACAGGGGTTGGATGAGCAGTTCTTC	CASSSYYSQGLDEQFF
NA	TRBV4-1	NA	TRBJ2-5	TGCGCCAGCAGCCAAGGCGCCTCGCGACAAGAGACCCAGTACTTC	CASSQGASRQETQYF
NA	TRBV7-2	NA	TRBJ2-3	TGTGCCAGCAGCTCGACTCATATCTTTACCCCCACAGATACGCAGTATTTT	CASSSTHIFTPTDTQYF
NA	TRBV29-1	NA	TRBJ2-3	TGCAGCGTTGAAGCGAGGACAGAAGATACGCAGTATTTT	CSVEARTEDTQYF
NA	TRBV5-1	few	TRBJ2-7	TGCGCCAGCAGGGGAAATCTGGACGAGCAGTACTTC	CASRGNLDEQYF
NA	TRBV29-1	few	TRBJ2-2	TGCAGCGTCGCGACACCGCTATCGGGGGAGCTGTTTTTT	CSVATPLSGELFF
NA	TRBV28	NA	TRBJ1-2	TGTGCCAGCAGTTTATCGGCCAGCCCCAACTATGGCTACACCTTC	CASSLSASPNYGYTF
NA	TRBV6-5	NA	TRBJ1-4	TGTGCCAGCAGACCTTTTACAACTAATGAAAAACTGTTTTTT	CASRPFTTNEKLFF
NA	TRBV28	NA	TRBJ1-1	TGTGCCAGCAGTCCCAGAGGGGCGATTGAAGCTTTCTTT	CASSPRGAIEAFF
TRBD1	TRBV5-6	NA	TRBJ1-5	TGTGCCAGCAGCTTACAGGGGGCCTATCAGCCCCAGCATTTT	CASSLQGAYQPQHF
NA	TRBV25-1	NA	TRBJ2-7	TGTGCCAGCAGAGACTCGGGACCAGCCTACGAGCAGTACTTC	CASRDSGPAYEQYF
NA	TRBV6-5	NA	TRBJ1-4	TGTGCCAGCAGTTACTCGAAGGTTACGATTGAACTGTTTTTT	CASSYSKVTIELFF
NA	TRBV25-1	NA	TRBJ2-5	TGTGCCAGCAGTGAAGTGGGCGGAGAACACCAAGAGACCCAGTACTTC	CASSEVGGEHQETQYF
TRBD2	TRBV29-1	NA	TRBJ2-1	TGCAGCGTTGTAGATAGGCGGGAGAAAAATGAGCAGTTCTTC	CSVVDRREKNEQFF
NA	TRBV29-1	NA	TRBJ2-5	TGCTGCGTTGAAAAGGGAGAGACCCAGTACTTC	CCVEKGETQYF
TRBD2	TRBV19	few	TRBJ2-1	TGTGCCAGTAGTTCAGGGGGTACTAGCGGGAGGCAGTTCTTC	CASSSGGTSGRQFF
NA	TRBV19	NA	TRBJ2-3	TGTGCCAGTAGTCTCCGCGGAGATACGCAGTATTTT	CASSLRGDTQYF
TRBD1	TRBV11-2	few	TRBJ2-3	TGTGCCAGCAGCTCCCCGGGACAGGGTACAGATACGCAGTATTTT	CASSSPGQGTDTQYF